This T cell receptor (beta chain) was sequenced for a study of cytotoxic CD8 clonotypes in ibrutinib-treated CLL. Study at large: Averaging across samples gave roughly 260,000 productive templates and over 85,000 productive rearrangements.

Assay: immunoSEQ multiplex PCR; the TCRdb copy retains only in-frame clones and omits some. The sample gives about 92,000 clones, 75% to 80% of which show up once; just under 25% is in the top ten. In germline, CDR1 is MGHRA, CDR2 YSYEKL. The CDR3 contains 16 residues. Trimming took 0 bases from V and 9 from J, leaving 18 bases between them. This receptor was taken from a human donor with chronic lymphocytic leukemia. V is TRBV4-1 and J is TRBJ2-1; D is possibly TRBD1 (6 bases). Specimen: PBMCs, collected after 24 months of ibrutinib treatment. In DNA, the CDR3 is TGCGCCAGCAGCCAAGATACAACAGGGAGTATAGGTGAGCAGTTCTTC. Residues: CASSQDTTGSIGEQFF.